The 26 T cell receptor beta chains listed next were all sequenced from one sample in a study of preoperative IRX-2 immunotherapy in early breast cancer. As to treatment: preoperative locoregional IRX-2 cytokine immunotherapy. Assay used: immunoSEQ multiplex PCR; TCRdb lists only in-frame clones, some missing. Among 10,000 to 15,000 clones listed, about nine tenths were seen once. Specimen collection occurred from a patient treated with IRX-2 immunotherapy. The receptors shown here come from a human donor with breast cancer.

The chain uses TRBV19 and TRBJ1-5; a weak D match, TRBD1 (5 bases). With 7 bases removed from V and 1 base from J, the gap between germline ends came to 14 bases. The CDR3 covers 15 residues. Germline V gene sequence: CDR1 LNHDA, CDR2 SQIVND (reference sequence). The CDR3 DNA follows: TGTGCCAGTACTCTAAACCGGGACAGCAATCAGCCCCAGCATTTT. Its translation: CASTLNRDSNQPQHF.

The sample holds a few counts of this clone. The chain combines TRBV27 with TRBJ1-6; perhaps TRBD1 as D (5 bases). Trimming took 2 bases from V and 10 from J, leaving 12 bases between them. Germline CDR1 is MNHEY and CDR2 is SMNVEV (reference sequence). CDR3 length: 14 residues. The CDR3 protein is CASSLGTLGSPLHF. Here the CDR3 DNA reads TGTGCCAGCAGTTTAGGGACCCTAGGCTCACCCCTCCACTTT.

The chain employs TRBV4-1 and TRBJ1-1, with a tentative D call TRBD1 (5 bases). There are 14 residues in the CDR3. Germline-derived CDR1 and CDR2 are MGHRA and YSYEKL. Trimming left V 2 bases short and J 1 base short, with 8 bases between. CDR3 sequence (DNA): TGCGCCAGCAGCCAATACGGGACGAACACTGAAGCTTTCTTT. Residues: CASSQYGTNTEAFF.

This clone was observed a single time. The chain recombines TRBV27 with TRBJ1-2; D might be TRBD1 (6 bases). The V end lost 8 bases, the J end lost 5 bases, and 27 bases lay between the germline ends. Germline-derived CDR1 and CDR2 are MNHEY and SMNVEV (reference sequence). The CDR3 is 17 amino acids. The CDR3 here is CASGHAALGARGYGYTF. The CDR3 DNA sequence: TGTGCCAGCGGGCACGCGGCCTTGGGGGCGAGGGGTTATGGCTACACCTTC.

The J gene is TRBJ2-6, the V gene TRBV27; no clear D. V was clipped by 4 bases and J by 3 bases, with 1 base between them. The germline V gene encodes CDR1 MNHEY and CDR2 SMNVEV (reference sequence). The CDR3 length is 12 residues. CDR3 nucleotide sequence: TGTGCCAGCAGTTATGGGGCCAACGTCCTGACTTTC. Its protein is CASSYGANVLTF.

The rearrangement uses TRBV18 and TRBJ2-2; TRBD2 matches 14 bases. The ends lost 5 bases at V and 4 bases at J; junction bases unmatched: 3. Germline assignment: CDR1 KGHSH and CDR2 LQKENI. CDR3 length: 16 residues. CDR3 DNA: TGTGCCAGCTCAACGGGACTAGCGGGGGCCACCGGGGAGCTGTTTTTT. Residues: CASSTGLAGATGELFF.

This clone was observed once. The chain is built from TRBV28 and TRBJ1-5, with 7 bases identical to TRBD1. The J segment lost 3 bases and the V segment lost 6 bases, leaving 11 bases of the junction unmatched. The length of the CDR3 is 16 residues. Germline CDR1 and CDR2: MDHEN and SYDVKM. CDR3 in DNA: TGTGCCAGCAGGAAAGAGGGACAGACCCCCAATCAGCCCCAGCATTTT. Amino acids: CASRKEGQTPNQPQHF. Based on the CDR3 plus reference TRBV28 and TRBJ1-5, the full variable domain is DVKVTQSSRYLVKRTGEKVFLECVQDMDHENMFWYRQDPGLGLRLIYFSYDVKMKEKGDIPEGYSVSREKKERFSLILESASTNQTSMYLCASRKEGQTPNQPQHFGDGTRLSIL.

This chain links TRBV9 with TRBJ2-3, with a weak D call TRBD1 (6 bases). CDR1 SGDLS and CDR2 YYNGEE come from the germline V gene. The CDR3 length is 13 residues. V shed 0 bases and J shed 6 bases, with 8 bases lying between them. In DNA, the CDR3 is TGTGCCAGCAGCGTAGAAAGGGGGGATACGCAGTATTTT. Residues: CASSVERGDTQYF.

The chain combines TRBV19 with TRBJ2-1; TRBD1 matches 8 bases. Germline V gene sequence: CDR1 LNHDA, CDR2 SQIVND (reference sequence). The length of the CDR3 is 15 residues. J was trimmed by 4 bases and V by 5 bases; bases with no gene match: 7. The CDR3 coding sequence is TGTGCCAGTAGTTCAACAGGGGGAGAATACAATGAGCAGTTCTTC. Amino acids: CASSSTGGEYNEQFF.

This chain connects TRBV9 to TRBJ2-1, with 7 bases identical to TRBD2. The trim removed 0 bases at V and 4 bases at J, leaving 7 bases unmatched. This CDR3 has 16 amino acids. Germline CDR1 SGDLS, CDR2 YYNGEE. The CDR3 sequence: CASSVGSLAVYNEQFF. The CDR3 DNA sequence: TGTGCCAGCAGCGTAGGTAGTCTAGCGGTATACAATGAGCAGTTCTTC.

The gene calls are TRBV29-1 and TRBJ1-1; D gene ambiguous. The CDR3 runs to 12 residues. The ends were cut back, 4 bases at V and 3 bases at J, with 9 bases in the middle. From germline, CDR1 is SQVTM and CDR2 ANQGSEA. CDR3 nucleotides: TGCAGCGTTGTCGTAGATGACACTGAAGCTTTCTTT. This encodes CSVVVDDTEAFF.

The CDR3 here is CASSLGRGYPLDYGYTF. The CDR3 DNA follows: TGTGCCAGCAGCTTGGGTCGAGGGTACCCGCTGGACTATGGCTACACCTTC. The gene calls are TRBV5-5 and TRBJ1-2; D ambiguous. The CDR3 totals 17 residues. CDR1 is SGHKS and CDR2 is YYEKEE in the germline V gene (reference sequence). Trimming removed 0 bases from V and 3 bases from J, with 18 bases in between.

The DNA for the CDR3 is TGTGCCAGCAGCGACAGGGGACTGAACACCGGGGAGCTGTTTTTT. Translating it yields CASSDRGLNTGELFF. The V gene is TRBV6-5, the J gene TRBJ2-2, with 8 nucleotides matching TRBD1. The CDR3 covers 15 residues. V gave up 6 bases and J gave up 1 base; unmatched junction bases: 4. Germline lookup yields CDR1 MNHEY and CDR2 SVGAGI.

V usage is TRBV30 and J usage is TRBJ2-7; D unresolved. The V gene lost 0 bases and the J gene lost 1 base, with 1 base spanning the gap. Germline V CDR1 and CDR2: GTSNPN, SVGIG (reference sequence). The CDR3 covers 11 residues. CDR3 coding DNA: TGTGCCTGGAGTGTATCCTACGAGCAGTACTTC. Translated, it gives CAWSVSYEQYF.

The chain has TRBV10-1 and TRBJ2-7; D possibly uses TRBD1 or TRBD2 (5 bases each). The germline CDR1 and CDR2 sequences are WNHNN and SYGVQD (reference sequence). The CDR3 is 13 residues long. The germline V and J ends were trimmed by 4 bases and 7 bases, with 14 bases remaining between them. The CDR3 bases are TGCGCCAGCAGTGGCAACCCAGAGGGGGAGCAGTACGTC. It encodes CASSGNPEGEQYV.

CDR3 in amino acids: CSASTQETQYF. CDR3 sequence (DNA): TGCAGTGCCTCGACCCAAGAGACCCAGTACTTC. The V gene is TRBV20-1, the J gene TRBJ2-5, with no clear D. Germline V CDR1 and CDR2: DFQATT, SNEGSKA (reference sequence). CDR3 length equals 11 residues. V was clipped by 6 bases and J by 1 base, with 6 bases between them.

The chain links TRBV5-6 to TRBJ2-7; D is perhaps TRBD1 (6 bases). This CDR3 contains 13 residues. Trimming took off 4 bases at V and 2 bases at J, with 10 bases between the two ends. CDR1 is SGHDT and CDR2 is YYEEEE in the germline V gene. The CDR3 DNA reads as TGTGCCAGCAGCGCCAGGACAGCCTACGAGCAGTACGTC. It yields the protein CASSARTAYEQYV.

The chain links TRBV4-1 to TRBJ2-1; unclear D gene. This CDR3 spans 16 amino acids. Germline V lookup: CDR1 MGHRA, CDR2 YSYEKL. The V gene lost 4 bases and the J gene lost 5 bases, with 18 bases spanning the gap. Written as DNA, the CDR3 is TGCGCCAGCAGCCCGACAATCCGATCCGAGAACAATGAGCAGTTCTTC. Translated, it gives CASSPTIRSENNEQFF.

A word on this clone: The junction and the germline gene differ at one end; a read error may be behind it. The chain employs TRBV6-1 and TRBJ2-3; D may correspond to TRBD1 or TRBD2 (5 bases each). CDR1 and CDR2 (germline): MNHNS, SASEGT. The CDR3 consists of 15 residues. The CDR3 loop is CASRTNSLGTGTQYF. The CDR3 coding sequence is TGTGCCAGCAGGACTAACTCCCTAGGCACAGGTACGCAGTATTTT.

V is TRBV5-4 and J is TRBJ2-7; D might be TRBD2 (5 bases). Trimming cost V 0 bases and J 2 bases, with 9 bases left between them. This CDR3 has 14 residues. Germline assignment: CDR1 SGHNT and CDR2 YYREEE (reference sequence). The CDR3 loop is CASSLEVGTYEQYF. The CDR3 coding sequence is TGTGCCAGCAGCTTGGAGGTCGGGACCTACGAGCAGTACTTC. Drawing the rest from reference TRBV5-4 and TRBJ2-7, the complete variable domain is ETGVTQSPTHLIKTRGQQVTLRCSSQSGHNTVSWYQQALGQGPQFIFQYYREEENGRGNFPPRFSGLQFPNYSSELNVNALELDDSALYLCASSLEVGTYEQYFGPGTRLTVT.

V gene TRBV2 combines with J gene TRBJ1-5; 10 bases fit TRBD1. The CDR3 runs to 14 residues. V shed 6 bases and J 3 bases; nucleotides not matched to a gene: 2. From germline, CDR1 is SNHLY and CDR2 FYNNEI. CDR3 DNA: TGTGCCAGCAGGACAGGGGGCCTCAATCAGCCCCAGCATTTT. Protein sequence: CASRTGGLNQPQHF.

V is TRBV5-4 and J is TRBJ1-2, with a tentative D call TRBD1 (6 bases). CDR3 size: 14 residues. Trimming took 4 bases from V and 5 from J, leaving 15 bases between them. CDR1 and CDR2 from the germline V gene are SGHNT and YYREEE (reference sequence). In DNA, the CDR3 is TGTGCCAGCAGCCCGGACCCGGGGGCATATGGCTACACCTTC. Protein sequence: CASSPDPGAYGYTF. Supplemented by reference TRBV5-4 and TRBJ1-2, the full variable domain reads ETGVTQSPTHLIKTRGQQVTLRCSSQSGHNTVSWYQQALGQGPQFIFQYYREEENGRGNFPPRFSGLQFPNYSSELNVNALELDDSALYLCASSPDPGAYGYTFGSGTRLTVV.

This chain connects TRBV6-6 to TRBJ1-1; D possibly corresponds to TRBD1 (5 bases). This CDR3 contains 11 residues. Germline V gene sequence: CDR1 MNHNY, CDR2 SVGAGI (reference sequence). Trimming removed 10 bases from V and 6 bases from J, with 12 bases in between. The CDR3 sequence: CATQGVAEAFF. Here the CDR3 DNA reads TGTGCCACCCAGGGAGTCGCTGAAGCTTTCTTT.

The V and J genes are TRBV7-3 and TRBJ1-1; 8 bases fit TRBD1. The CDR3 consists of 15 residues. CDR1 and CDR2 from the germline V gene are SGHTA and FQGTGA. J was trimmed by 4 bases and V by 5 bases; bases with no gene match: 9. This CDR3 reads CASSPGQGTGTEAFF. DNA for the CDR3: TGTGCCAGCAGCCCAGGACAGGGCACCGGCACTGAAGCTTTCTTT.

The CDR3 DNA reads TGTGCCAGCAGCCCCAGGGGTACCACCTTGAACACTGAAGCTTTCTTT. This gives the protein CASSPRGTTLNTEAFF. This rearrangement joins TRBV11-3 to TRBJ1-1; D may be TRBD1 (6 bases). CDR1 is SGHNT, CDR2 YENEEA, per germline. V gave up 5 bases and J gave up 0 bases, with 16 bases separating them. CDR3 length: 16 residues.

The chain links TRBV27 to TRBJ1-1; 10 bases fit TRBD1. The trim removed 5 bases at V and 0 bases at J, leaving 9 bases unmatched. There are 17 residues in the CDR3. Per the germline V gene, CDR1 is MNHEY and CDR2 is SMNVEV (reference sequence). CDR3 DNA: TGTGCCAGCAGTCGGGACAGGGGATTGTTGATGAACACTGAAGCTTTCTTT. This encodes CASSRDRGLLMNTEAFF.